This T cell receptor beta chain originates from a study of blood T cell repertoires in COVID-19. Overall study: Sites in the United States, Italy and Spain provided acute and convalescent COVID-19 samples. PBMCs, B-cell-depleted T cells, or T cells were the source of the cDNA or gDNA that made up the material.

TCRdb keeps only in-frame clones here, not all; method: immunoSEQ multiplex PCR. This sample has just over 650,000 clones, with about nine tenths found just once. Source material: peripheral blood. The sequence came from a young woman with acute or convalescent COVID-19.

CDR3: CASRNGGGNTEAFF. The CDR3 DNA follows: TGCGCCAGCAGGAATGGGGGAGGGAACACTGAAGCTTTCTTT. The rearrangement uses TRBV10-2 and TRBJ1-1; D might be TRBD1 (5 bases). Deletions cut 6 bases from V and 1 base from J, with 12 bases between. The CDR3 consists of 14 residues. Per the germline V gene, CDR1 is WSHSY and CDR2 is SAAADI.